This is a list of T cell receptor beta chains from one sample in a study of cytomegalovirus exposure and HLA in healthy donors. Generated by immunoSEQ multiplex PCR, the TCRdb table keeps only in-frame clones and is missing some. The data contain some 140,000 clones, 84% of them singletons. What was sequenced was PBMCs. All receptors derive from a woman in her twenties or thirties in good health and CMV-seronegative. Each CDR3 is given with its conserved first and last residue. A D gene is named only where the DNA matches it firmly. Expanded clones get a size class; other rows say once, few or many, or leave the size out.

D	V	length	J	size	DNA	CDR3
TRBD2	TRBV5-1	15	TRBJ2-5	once	TGCGCCAGCAGCGTAGGCCCTAGCGGCCAAGAGACCCAGTACTTC	CASSVGPSGQETQYF
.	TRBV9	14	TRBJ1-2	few	TGTGCCAGCAGCCGAGAGAGCCTCTATGGTGGCTACACCTTC	CASSRESLYGGYTF
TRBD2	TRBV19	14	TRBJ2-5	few	TGTGCCAGTAAAGACGGGGGGGTGGGGGAGACCCAGTACTTC	CASKDGGVGETQYF
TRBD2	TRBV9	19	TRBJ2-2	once	TGTGCCAGCAGCGTGGGACTAGCGGGGGGGCAGGTTCTGGCCGGGGAGCTGTTTTTT	CASSVGLAGGQVLAGELFF
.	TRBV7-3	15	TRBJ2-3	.	TGTGCCAGCAGCTTAACCCCTTGGGACTTTCCCCTACAGTATTTT	CASSLTPWDFPLQYF
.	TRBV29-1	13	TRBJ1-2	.	TGCAGCGTTGAAGTGGAGGGCCCCTATGGCTACACCTTC	CSVEVEGPYGYTF
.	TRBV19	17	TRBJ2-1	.	TGTGCCAGTAGTATAGGAGGAGCACAGGCTCCCTACAATGAGCAGTTCTTC	CASSIGGAQAPYNEQFF
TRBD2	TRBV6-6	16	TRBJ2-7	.	TGTGCCAGCAGTTACTCGTTATTCGGGGGGGCTCTCGAGCAGTACTTC	CASSYSLFGGALEQYF
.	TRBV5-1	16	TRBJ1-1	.	TGCGCCAGCAGCTTGGAGACCCCAGGGCCGAACACTGAAGCTTTCTTT	CASSLETPGPNTEAFF
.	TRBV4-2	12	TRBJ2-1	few	TGTGCCAGCAGCCCAAGGAGCGATGAGCAGTTCTTC	CASSPRSDEQFF
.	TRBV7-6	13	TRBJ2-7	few	TGTGCCAGCAGTTACAAAATCGGGTTCGAGCAGTACTTC	CASSYKIGFEQYF
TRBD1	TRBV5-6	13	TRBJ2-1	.	TGTGCCAGCAGCTACGACAGGGGCAATGAGCAGTTCTTC	CASSYDRGNEQFF
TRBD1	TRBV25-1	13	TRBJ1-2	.	TGTGCCAGCACCCCCGGGACAGGGGATGGCTACACCTTC	CASTPGTGDGYTF
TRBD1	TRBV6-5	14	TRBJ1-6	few	TGTGCCAGCAGTTACGACAGGGTCAATTCACCCCTCCACTTT	CASSYDRVNSPLHF
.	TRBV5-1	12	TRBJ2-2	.	TGCGCCAGCAGCCAGAACACCGGGGAGCTGTTTTTT	CASSQNTGELFF
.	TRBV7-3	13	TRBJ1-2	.	TGTGCCAGCAGCCCAATAGGAGGGACTGGCTACACCTTC	CASSPIGGTGYTF
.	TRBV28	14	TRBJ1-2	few	TGTGCCAGCAGTTTTGCATTAGCTAACTATGGCTACACCTTC	CASSFALANYGYTF
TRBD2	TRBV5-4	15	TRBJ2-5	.	TGTGCCAGCACCACAGCTAGCGGCGAACAAGAGACCCAGTACTTC	CASTTASGEQETQYF
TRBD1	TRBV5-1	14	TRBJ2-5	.	TGCGCCAGCAGCTTTAGAGGGGGCGGAGAGACCCAGTACTTC	CASSFRGGGETQYF
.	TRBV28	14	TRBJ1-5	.	TGTGCCAGCACCCTTTGGAGAGATTTACAGCCCCAGCATTTT	CASTLWRDLQPQHF
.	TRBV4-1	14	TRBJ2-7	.	TGCGCCAGCAGCCAAGAAGTCTCCGGGGGCGAGCAGTACTTC	CASSQEVSGGEQYF
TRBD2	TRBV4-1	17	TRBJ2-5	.	TGCGCCAGCAGCCAAGATAGGGCTAGCGGGGCCGGAGAGACCCAGTACTTC	CASSQDRASGAGETQYF
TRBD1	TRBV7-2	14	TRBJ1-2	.	TGTGCCAGCAGCCGCCGGGACAGGGACTATGGCTACACCTTC	CASSRRDRDYGYTF
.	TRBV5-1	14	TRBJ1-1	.	TGCGCCAGCAGGCACGGGGAACGGAACACTGGAGCTTTCTTT	CASRHGERNTGAFF
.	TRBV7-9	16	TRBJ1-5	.	TGTGCCAGCAGCTTAGGTCCGGGGGTGGGCAATCAGCCCCAGCATTTT	CASSLGPGVGNQPQHF
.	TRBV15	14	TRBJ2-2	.	TGTGCCACCAGCAGAGGAGCGGCCACCGGGGAGCTGTTTTTT	CATSRGAATGELFF
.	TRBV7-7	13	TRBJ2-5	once	TGTGCCAGCAGCAACGGTCACGAAAAGACCCAGTACTTC	CASSNGHEKTQYF
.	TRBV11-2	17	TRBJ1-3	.	TGTGCCAGCAGCTTAAGGGGCGGGATGCGGAATCCGGACACCATATATTTT	CASSLRGGMRNPDTIYF
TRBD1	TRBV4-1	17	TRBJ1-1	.	TGCGCCAGCAGCCGGACCGAACAGGGGGCGAGGAACACTGAAGCTTTCTTT	CASSRTEQGARNTEAFF
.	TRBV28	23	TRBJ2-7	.	TGTGCCAGCAGTTTAATCTGGGATTTAACGACCGGGACACCCGGGTTTCTATCCTACGAGCAGTACTTC	CASSLIWDLTTGTPGFLSYEQYF
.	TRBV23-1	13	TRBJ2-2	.	TGCGCCAGCACCGCGGAAGAGACCGGGGAGCTGTTTTTT	CASTAEETGELFF
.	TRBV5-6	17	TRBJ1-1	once	TGTGCCAGCAGCTTGCCGGGGGGCTGGAACGAGAACACTGAAGCTTTCTTT	CASSLPGGWNENTEAFF
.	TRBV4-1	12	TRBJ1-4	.	TGCGCCAGCAGCCAAGATCGGGGGGAACTGTTTTTT	CASSQDRGELFF
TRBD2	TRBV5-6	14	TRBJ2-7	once	TGTGCCAGCAGCCGGCGGGGGGACTCCTACGAGCAGTACTTC	CASSRRGDSYEQYF
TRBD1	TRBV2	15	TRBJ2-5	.	TGTGCCAGCAATCGGAGGACAGGGCAACAAGAGACCCAGTACTTC	CASNRRTGQQETQYF
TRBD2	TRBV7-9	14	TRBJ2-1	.	TGTGCCAGCAGCTTCGGGGGGGATTTGATTGAGCAGTTCTTC	CASSFGGDLIEQFF
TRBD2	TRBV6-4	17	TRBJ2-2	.	TGTGCCAGCAGCACTACCAGCGGGGGGGGTTCGACCGGGGAGCTGTTTTTT	CASSTTSGGGSTGELFF
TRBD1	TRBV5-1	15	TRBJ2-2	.	TGCGCCAGCAGCTTGGGGGACAGAAACACCGGGGAGCTGTTTTTT	CASSLGDRNTGELFF
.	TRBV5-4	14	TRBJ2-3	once	TGTGCCAGCAGCGGGAAGCGGGTGGAAGATACGCAGTATTTT	CASSGKRVEDTQYF
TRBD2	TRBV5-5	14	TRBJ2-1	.	TGTGCCAGCAGCTTTGGGGGGGCCTACAATGAGCAGTTCTTC	CASSFGGAYNEQFF
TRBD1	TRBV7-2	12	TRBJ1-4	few	TGTGCCAGCAGTCTTCGACAGGGAAGACTGTTTTTT	CASSLRQGRLFF
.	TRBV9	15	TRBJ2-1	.	TGTGCCAGCAGCGTAGTTTCAGGGGAATACAATGAGCAGTTCTTC	CASSVVSGEYNEQFF
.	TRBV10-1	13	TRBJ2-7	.	TGCGCCAGCAGTGAGACCGATGCAGGGCGGCAGTACTTC	CASSETDAGRQYF
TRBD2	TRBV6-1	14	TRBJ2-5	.	TGTGCCGGGACTAGCGGGGGGACCGAAGAGACCCAGTACTTC	CAGTSGGTEETQYF
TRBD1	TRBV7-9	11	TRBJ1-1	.	TGTGCCAGCAGCCAGGGGGCTGAAGCTTTCTTT	CASSQGAEAFF